A single sample gave rise to the 13 T cell receptor beta chains below, sequenced in a study of human T cells and chemical hapten exposure. Specified time point: pre-sensitization, week 0. As to treatment: therapeutic diphenylcyclopropenone sensitization with weekly scalp DPC. TCRdb processed the RACE reads anew with MiXCR; each CDR3 protein has one entry. Here the sample spans about 380,000 distinct CDR3 sequences, around 5.5% being singletons. The sample was whole blood, taken in connection with sensitization to the hapten diphenylcyclopropenone (DPC). All receptors derive from a woman aged 50 to 60 with alopecia areata. Some clones in this sample may be carry-over from other donors' samples.

The rearrangement joins TRBV28 to TRBJ2-1, with a tentative D call TRBD2 (6 bases). V was shortened by 1 base and J by 6 bases, with 13 bases between the two germline ends. From germline, CDR1 is MDHEN and CDR2 SYDVKM. The CDR3 covers 15 residues. CDR3 sequence reads: CASSLFAGMSNEQFF. DNA of the CDR3: TGTGCCAGCAGTTTATTCGCGGGAATGAGCAATGAGCAGTTCTTC.

This clonotype was counted only a few times. V usage is TRBV18 and J usage is TRBJ2-5, with 8 bases identical to TRBD2. The V gene end was trimmed by 3 bases and the J gene end by 0 bases; junction bases not matched to a gene: 9. Germline lookup yields CDR1 KGHSH and CDR2 LQKENI. The CDR3 length is 17 residues. The CDR3 nucleotides are TGTGCCAGCTCACCTCGAAGCGGGGGAGTACACCAAGAGACCCAGTACTTC. Translated, it gives CASSPRSGGVHQETQYF.

Here the CDR3 DNA reads TGCAGCCATGGGCGGGGGGGCCTCTCGAGCGCCTACAATGAGCAGTTCTTC. It translates to CSHGRGGLSSAYNEQFF. The chain carries TRBV29-1 and TRBJ2-1; TRBD2 matches 9 bases. The CDR3 covers 17 residues. V shed 8 bases, J shed 2 bases, and the junction held 16 bases outside the gene matches. Germline values: CDR1 SQVTM, CDR2 ANQGSEA.

This clonotype was seen many times. The chain carries TRBV19 and TRBJ1-2; D may be TRBD1 (6 bases). V lost 10 bases, J lost 4 bases, and 16 bases lay in between. The CDR3 spans 13 residues. Germline loops: CDR1 LNHDA, CDR2 SQIVND (reference sequence). The CDR3 loop is CATSTGLSYGYTF. The CDR3 region has the DNA TGTGCCACCTCGACAGGACTTTCCTATGGCTACACCTTC.

This clonotype was counted a few times. The chain employs TRBV27 and TRBJ2-6; TRBD1 is a possible D gene (6 bases). The ends were cut back, 4 bases at V and 0 bases at J, with 13 bases in the middle. CDR3 length: 17 residues. The V gene's germline CDR1 is MNHEY and CDR2 SMNVEV (reference sequence). In DNA form, the CDR3 reads TGTGCCAGCAGTTCTCCGGGACAAAGCTCTGGGGCCAACGTCCTGACTTTC. It codes for CASSSPGQSSGANVLTF.

This clonotype was picked up many times. The chain is built from TRBV28 and TRBJ2-1; D gene uncertain. V dropped 4 bases and J dropped 2 bases, with 15 bases sitting between them. Germline assignment: CDR1 MDHEN and CDR2 SYDVKM. The CDR3 has 16 residues. Written as DNA, the CDR3 is TGTGCCAGCAGTTCTGGCGCAGGAGCGACCTACAATGAGCAGTTCTTC. Its translation is CASSSGAGATYNEQFF.

A few counts support this clonotype. The rearrangement uses TRBV6-5 and TRBJ1-4; D is unclear. CDR1 and CDR2 from the germline V gene are MNHEY and SVGAGI. This CDR3 spans 14 amino acids. The germline V and J ends were trimmed by 0 bases and 0 bases, with 2 bases remaining between them. The CDR3 nucleotides read TGTGCCAGCAGTTACTCAGCAACTAATGAAAAACTGTTTTTT. Protein: CASSYSATNEKLFF.

This clonotype was observed a few times. V gene TRBV25-1 combines with J gene TRBJ1-2; 7 bases agree with TRBD1. Trimming removed 3 bases from V and 1 base from J; junction bases left unmatched: 5. Germline V gene data show CDR1 as MGHDK and CDR2 as SYGVNS. CDR3 length: 15 amino acids. The CDR3 coding sequence is TGTGCCAGCAGTGACTCGTACAGGGGTAACTATGGCTACACCTTC. Protein product: CASSDSYRGNYGYTF.

The V call is TRBV7-3, the J call TRBJ1-4; TRBD1 aligns across 8 bases. The CDR3 loop spans 15 amino acids. The germline gives CDR1 SGHTA, CDR2 FQGTGA. The J segment lost 0 bases and the V segment lost 4 bases, leaving 1 base of the junction unmatched. The CDR3 nucleotides are TGTGCCAGCAGCTGGGGACAGGCAACTAATGAAAAACTGTTTTTT. Translating gives CASSWGQATNEKLFF.

This chain uses TRBV12-3 or TRBV12-4 with TRBJ1-1, with 8 bases matching TRBD1. The CDR3 covers 17 residues. Trimming removed 3 bases from V and 1 base from J; junction bases left unmatched: 10. The DNA of the CDR3 is TGTGCCAGCAGTTTGGGCAGGGGGCGTTTTGCGAACACTGAAGCTTTCTTT. It encodes CASSLGRGRFANTEAFF.

This clonotype was detected only a few times. The V call is TRBV7-8, the J call TRBJ2-3, with 9 bases lining up with TRBD2. The CDR3 runs 16 residues. Germline V gene lookup returns CDR1 SGHVS and CDR2 FQNEAQ. V was pared by 5 bases and J by 6 bases, with 12 bases of the junction left unmatched. The CDR3 spells CASSQTPAGGRDTQYF. The DNA for the CDR3 is TGTGCCAGCAGCCAGACCCCAGCGGGAGGAAGGGATACGCAGTATTTT.

This clonotype was detected a few times. A junction end diverges from the germline sequence, so it may reflect a read error. The V gene is TRBV5-1, the J gene TRBJ2-3; the D gene is possibly TRBD2 (5 bases). CDR3 length: 16 residues. CDR1 is SGHRS, CDR2 YFSETQ, per germline. The CDR3: CASLGPADGSTNTQYF. DNA of the CDR3: TGCGCCAGCCTAGGTCCAGCGGATGGTAGCACAAATACGCAGTATTTT.

This clonotype occurred many times. The genes are TRBV10-3 and TRBJ2-1, with 12 bases aligning to TRBD2. Germline V gene lookup returns CDR1 ENHRY and CDR2 SYGVKD. This CDR3 has 15 residues. Trimming at V came to 5 bases and at J to 8 bases, leaving 7 bases not matched to a gene. The CDR3 bases are TGTGCCATCAGTCAACTAGCGGGAGGAGCAGATGAGCAGTTCTTC. Amino acids: CAISQLAGGADEQFF.